Shown below are 11 T cell receptor beta chains from a single sample sequenced in a study of T-cell memory formation after mild COVID-19. Each CDR3 protein gets one entry after TCRdb re-called the 5' RACE reads with MiXCR. The repertoire consists of 300,000 or so distinct CDR3 sequences, with roughly 15% occurring once and the leading ten covering roughly 22%. The source material was PBMCs or a T cell subset sorted from them (not recorded which). Receptors originate from a man aged 18 to 30 who had mild COVID-19 (a few samples of this study predate the infection). Cell type and time point are not known.

This rearrangement joins TRBV6-2 or TRBV6-3 to TRBJ2-4; D gene unclear. The V gene lost 6 bases and the J gene lost 0 bases, with 24 bases spanning the gap. Germline V gene data show CDR1 as MNHEY and CDR2 as SVGEGT. This CDR3 is 19 amino acids long. The CDR3 nucleotides are TGTGCCAGCAGCAAAAAGAACTACAACAGCCGACTAGCCAAAAACATTCAGTACTTC. It codes for CASSKKNYNSRLAKNIQYF.

The CDR3 loop is CASSPPRTGGDTQYF. CDR3 DNA: TGTGCCAGCTCACCCCCCCGGACAGGGGGAGATACGCAGTATTTT. The chain employs TRBV18 and TRBJ2-3; 10 positions match TRBD1. The CDR3 runs to 15 residues. Germline CDR1 reads KGHSH; CDR2 reads LQKENI. With 3 bases clipped from V and 5 bases from J, the junction kept 5 bases outside the gene matches.

Only a few counts were recorded for this clonotype. The chain carries TRBV13 and TRBJ1-1; D may be TRBD1 (6 bases). Germline values: CDR1 PRHDT, CDR2 FYEKMQ (reference sequence). Trimming pared 2 bases from V and 7 bases from J, leaving 14 bases between. CDR3 length equals 14 residues. CDR3 nucleotides: TGTGCCAGCAGCTTATTACAGGGAGGGGGTGAAGCTTTCTTT. This sequence encodes CASSLLQGGGEAFF.

V is TRBV3-1 and J is TRBJ2-5, with a weak D call TRBD1 (6 bases). Trimming took off 4 bases at V and 5 bases at J, with 20 bases between the two ends. CDR3 size: 16 residues. CDR1 is LGHDT and CDR2 is YNNKEL in the germline V gene (reference sequence). In DNA, the CDR3 is TGTGCCAGCAGCCCCCGGCGACAGGACCTCCGGGAGACCCAGTACTTC. Amino acid sequence: CASSPRRQDLRETQYF.

Many counts were recorded for this clonotype. The gene calls are TRBV4-2 and TRBJ2-7; D perhaps matches TRBD1 (6 bases). This CDR3 has 15 amino acids. Germline V CDR1 and CDR2: LGHNA, YNFKEQ. Trimming stripped 1 base from V and 0 bases from J, with 10 bases between. DNA for the CDR3: TGTGCCAGCAGCCAAGGGACAGCAGACTCCTACGAGCAGTACTTC. It yields the protein CASSQGTADSYEQYF.

The rearrangement links TRBV6-5 to TRBJ1-5, with D hard to call. V was pared by 2 bases and J by 6 bases, with 8 bases between. Germline assignment: CDR1 MNHEY and CDR2 SVGAGI. The CDR3 runs 13 residues. The CDR3 DNA reads as TGTGCCAGCAGTTACCTCGGATCTCAGCCCCAGCATTTT. This translates into CASSYLGSQPQHF.

In regard to this clonotype: This may be a read error, as it is one base from a much larger clone. CDR3 bases: TGTGCCAGCAGCTTCATTAACAATGAGCAGTTCTTC. Translation gives CASSFINNEQFF. The rearrangement joins TRBV5-6 to TRBJ2-1; D remains ambiguous. CDR1 is SGHDT, CDR2 YYEEEE, per germline. V shed 2 bases and J shed 5 bases, with 5 bases lying between them. The CDR3 has 12 residues.

This chain links TRBV27 with TRBJ2-5; TRBD2 agrees at 7 bases. In germline, CDR1 is MNHEY, CDR2 SMNVEV (reference sequence). CDR3 size: 14 residues. Trimming at V came to 6 bases and at J to 4 bases, leaving 8 bases not matched to a gene. CDR3 nucleotides: TGTGCCAGCAGCGGGACTAACCCTCGAGAGACCCAGTACTTC. It codes for CASSGTNPRETQYF.

The V and J genes are TRBV6-5 and TRBJ2-3; D gene unclear. Germline V CDR1 and CDR2: MNHEY, SVGAGI. The CDR3 has 15 residues. Trimming pared 4 bases from V and 0 bases from J, leaving 11 bases between. This chain's CDR3 is CASSLDVASTDTQYF. In nucleotides, the CDR3 is TGTGCCAGCAGTTTGGACGTAGCTAGCACAGATACGCAGTATTTT.

This clonotype was recorded a few times. This chain links TRBV13 with TRBJ2-3, with D possibly being TRBD1 or TRBD2 (5 bases each). The V end lost 5 bases, the J end lost 8 bases, and 14 bases lay between the germline ends. Germline loops: CDR1 PRHDT, CDR2 FYEKMQ (reference sequence). The CDR3 runs to 13 residues. This CDR3 reads CASSPIPGPTQYF. CDR3 nucleotide sequence: TGTGCCAGCAGCCCCATCCCGGGGCCTACGCAGTATTTT.

This clonotype was observed a handful of times. The CDR3 ends on some other residue instead of the conserved phenylalanine or tryptophan, so this is likely a read error. The chain's CDR3 is CASSQEGTPSTDTQYC. Here the CDR3 DNA reads TGCGCCAGCAGCCAGGAGGGGACACCTAGCACAGATACGCAGTATTGT. The V gene is TRBV4-1, the J gene TRBJ2-3, with D perhaps assigned TRBD1 or TRBD2 (6 bases each). The V end lost 3 bases, the J end lost 0 bases, and 13 bases lay between the germline ends. Germline CDR1 reads MGHRA; CDR2 reads YSYEKL. CDR3 length: 16 amino acids.